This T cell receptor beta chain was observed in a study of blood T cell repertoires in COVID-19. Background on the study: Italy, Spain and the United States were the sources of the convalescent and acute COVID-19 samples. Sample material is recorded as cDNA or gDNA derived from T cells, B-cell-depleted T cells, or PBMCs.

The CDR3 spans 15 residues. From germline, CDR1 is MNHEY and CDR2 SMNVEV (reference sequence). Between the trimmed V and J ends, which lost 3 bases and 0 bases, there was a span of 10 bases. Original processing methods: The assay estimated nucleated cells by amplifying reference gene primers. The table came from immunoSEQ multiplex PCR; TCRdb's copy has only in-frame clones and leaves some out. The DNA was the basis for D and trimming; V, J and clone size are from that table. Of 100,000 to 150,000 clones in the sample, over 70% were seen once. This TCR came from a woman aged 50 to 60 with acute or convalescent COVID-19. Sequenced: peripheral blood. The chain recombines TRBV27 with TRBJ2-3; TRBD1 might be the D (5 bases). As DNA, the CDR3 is TGTGCCAGCAGTTTGTGGGGCTCTAGCACAGATACGCAGTATTTT. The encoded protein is CASSLWGSSTDTQYF.